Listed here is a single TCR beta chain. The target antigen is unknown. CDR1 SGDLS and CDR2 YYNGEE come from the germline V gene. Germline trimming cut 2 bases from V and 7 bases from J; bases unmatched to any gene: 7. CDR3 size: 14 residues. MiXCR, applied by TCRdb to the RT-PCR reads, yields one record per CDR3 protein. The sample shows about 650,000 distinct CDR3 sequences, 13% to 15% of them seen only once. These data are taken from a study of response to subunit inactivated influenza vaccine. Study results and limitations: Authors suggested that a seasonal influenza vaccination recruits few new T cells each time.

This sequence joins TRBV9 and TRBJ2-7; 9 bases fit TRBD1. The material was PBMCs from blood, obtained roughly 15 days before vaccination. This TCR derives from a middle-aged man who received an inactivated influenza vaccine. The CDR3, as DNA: TGTGCCAGCAGCGTCCGGGACAGGGACCAGGAGCAGTACTTC. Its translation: CASSVRDRDQEQYF.